These 27 T cell receptor beta chains were sequenced from one sample in a study of shared clonotypes between healthy human individuals. TCRdb's table, derived via immunoSEQ multiplex PCR, lists solely in-frame clones and lacks some. The sample lists more than 2,000,000 clones, 93% occurring once. The sequenced sample consisted of naive CD4+ T cells from PBMCs. Specified subset: CD45RA+ positively selected. All receptors come from a man in his late teens or twenties in good health. Some clones in this sample may be carry-over from other donors' samples.

This chain joins TRBV7-3 and TRBJ2-1; D is undetermined. This CDR3 comprises 13 residues. Germline CDR1 is SGHTA and CDR2 is FQGTGA. V was clipped by 1 base and J by 9 bases, with 10 bases between them. The CDR3 is CASSLNPRGEQFF. The CDR3 region has the DNA TGTGCCAGCAGCTTAAACCCCAGAGGTGAGCAGTTCTTC.

This chain links TRBV7-8 with TRBJ2-1; D unclear. The V end was cut by 0 bases, the J end by 5 bases, with 8 bases between. CDR1 SGHVS and CDR2 FQNEAQ come from the germline V gene. This CDR3 comprises 14 residues. The CDR3 loop reads CASSLAPSDNEQFF. In nucleotides, the CDR3 is TGTGCCAGCAGCTTAGCGCCCAGCGACAATGAGCAGTTCTTC.

This rearrangement joins TRBV2 to TRBJ2-2; weak D call: TRBD2 (5 bases). V dropped 4 bases and J dropped 4 bases, with 7 bases sitting between them. Germline V gene lookup returns CDR1 SNHLY and CDR2 FYNNEI. The CDR3 is 13 residues long. CDR3 region: CASSGTSTGELFF. CDR3 bases: TGTGCCAGCAGTGGAACTAGCACCGGGGAGCTGTTTTTT.

The chain combines TRBV7-3 with TRBJ2-3, with D tentatively TRBD2 (7 bases). Trimming took 5 bases from V and 0 from J, leaving 15 bases between them. CDR3 length: 16 amino acids. Germline values: CDR1 SGHTA, CDR2 FQGTGA. As DNA, the CDR3 is TGTGCCAGCAGCCCCAGGGCGGGGGCTAGCACAGATACGCAGTATTTT. Translation gives CASSPRAGASTDTQYF.

The genes are TRBV18 and TRBJ2-3, with TRBD2 identical over 7 bases. Germline V lookup: CDR1 KGHSH, CDR2 LQKENI. The CDR3 is 18 amino acids. J lost 2 bases, V lost 3 bases, and 14 bases had no gene match. CDR3 residues: CASSPAGGWTRITDTQYF. The CDR3 nucleotides read TGTGCCAGCTCACCTGCCGGGGGGTGGACAAGAATCACAGATACGCAGTATTTT.

The chain recombines TRBV29-1 with TRBJ1-1; 7 positions agree with TRBD1. The CDR3 sequence is 13 residues long. The trim removed 7 bases at V and 0 bases at J, leaving 5 bases unmatched. From germline, CDR1 is SQVTM and CDR2 ANQGSEA. Written as DNA, the CDR3 is TGCAGCGCCAGGGGGTTAATGAACACTGAAGCTTTCTTT. Protein product: CSARGLMNTEAFF.

The chain is built from TRBV5-6 and TRBJ1-1; D call uncertain. Trimming pared 4 bases from V and 1 base from J, leaving 17 bases between. CDR3 length: 16 residues. Germline-derived CDR1 and CDR2 are SGHDT and YYEEEE. This CDR3 is CASSRETWEQNTEAFF. The DNA for the CDR3 is TGTGCCAGCAGCCGAGAGACTTGGGAACAGAACACTGAAGCTTTCTTT.

This clone was seen more than once but under ten times. The gene calls are TRBV2 and TRBJ1-4, with no clear D. The germline V gene encodes CDR1 SNHLY and CDR2 FYNNEI. Trimming shortened V by 4 bases and J by 7 bases, and 7 bases separated the two germline ends. CDR3 length: 12 amino acids. This CDR3 reads CASSVGGEKLFF. CDR3 DNA: TGTGCCAGCAGTGTGGGTGGTGAAAAACTGTTTTTT.

The rearrangement joins TRBV18 to TRBJ1-2; 12 bases align to TRBD1. CDR1 is KGHSH, CDR2 LQKENI, per germline. The CDR3 spans 17 residues. V lost 7 bases and J lost 6; bases outside the gene matches: 15. The CDR3 DNA reads TGTGCCAGCTTTGGGACAGGGGGCCTCCCGGACCAGGATGGCTACACCTTC. Protein: CASFGTGGLPDQDGYTF.

V and J are TRBV12-2 and TRBJ2-3; no check of the table's D call, TRBD2, against the DNA was made. TRBV12-2 is deemed a pseudogene. This CDR3 is built from 17 residues. DNA for the CDR3: TGTGCAAGTCGCTTAGTATTTCCGGGAGGGAGCACAGATACGCAGTATTTT. Translation: CASRLVFPGGSTDTQYF.

The V and J genes are TRBV29-1 and TRBJ1-2; TRBD1 is a possible D gene (5 bases). The CDR3 sequence is 13 residues long. The germline V and J ends were trimmed by 4 bases and 6 bases, with 15 bases remaining between them. Germline lookup yields CDR1 SQVTM and CDR2 ANQGSEA. Here the CDR3 DNA reads TGCAGCGTTGCGATGCAGGGTCGGGATGGCTACACCTTC. Encoded protein: CSVAMQGRDGYTF.

V usage is TRBV5-1 and J usage is TRBJ2-1; D may be TRBD1 (6 bases). V was trimmed by 4 bases and J by 5 bases, leaving 13 bases between them. Germline lookup yields CDR1 SGHRS and CDR2 YFSETQ. This CDR3 has 14 residues. The CDR3 here is CASSGTGIHNEQFF. In nucleotides, the CDR3 is TGCGCCAGCAGCGGTACAGGGATCCACAATGAGCAGTTCTTC.

This clone was detected once. The V gene is TRBV28, the J gene TRBJ2-7; possibly TRBD1 for D (6 bases). V lost 7 bases and J 4 bases, leaving 17 bases between the germline ends. Germline V gene sequence: CDR1 MDHEN, CDR2 SYDVKM. The CDR3 has 14 amino acids. The CDR3 DNA follows: TGTGCCAGCAAGTGGCAGGGGAGACAGTACGAGCAGTACTTC. Translating gives CASKWQGRQYEQYF.

V usage is TRBV7-2 and J usage is TRBJ2-1, with 9 bases matching TRBD2. After removal of 1 base from V and 4 bases from J, the junction contained 8 bases not matched to a gene. This CDR3 spans 17 amino acids. Per germline, CDR1 SGHTA and CDR2 FQGNSA. This CDR3 is CASSLEGSGSGYNEQFF. CDR3 coding DNA: TGTGCCAGCAGCTTAGAAGGTAGCGGGAGTGGGTACAATGAGCAGTTCTTC.

The genes are TRBV10-3 and TRBJ1-1, with 7 bases matching TRBD1. V trimming: 5 bases; J trimming: 1 base; junction bases outside the gene matches: 1. This CDR3 is built from 13 residues. CDR1 and CDR2 (germline): ENHRY, SYGVKD. The CDR3 sequence: CAISQGENTEAFF. In nucleotides, the CDR3 is TGTGCCATCAGTCAGGGGGAGAACACTGAAGCTTTCTTT.

This sequence joins TRBV7-9 and TRBJ1-4; TRBD1 agrees at 7 bases. V lost 5 bases and J lost 7; bases outside the gene matches: 13. Germline CDR1 is SEHNR and CDR2 is FQNEAQ (reference sequence). The CDR3 totals 16 residues. DNA for the CDR3: TGTGCCAGCAGCCCAAAACCCGGGACAGCGGGTGAAAAACTGTTTTTT. It specifies CASSPKPGTAGEKLFF.

The chain combines TRBV7-3 with TRBJ2-7; perhaps TRBD1 as D (6 bases). The CDR3 has 16 residues. Germline CDR1 and CDR2: SGHTA and FQGTGA. Deletions cut 4 bases from V and 2 bases from J, with 18 bases between. CDR3 protein: CASSSSTTGFAYEQYF. CDR3 bases: TGTGCCAGCAGCTCCAGCACAACAGGGTTCGCCTACGAGCAGTACTTC.

The sample holds a few counts of this clone. Distinct nucleotide sequences in the sample also encode this CDR3. This chain joins TRBV5-1 and TRBJ1-5; 7 positions match TRBD1. This CDR3 has 15 amino acids. The ends lost 0 bases at V and 6 bases at J; junction bases unmatched: 6. Germline assignment: CDR1 SGHRS and CDR2 YFSETQ. The CDR3 spells CASSLEGAQGQPQHF. The CDR3 DNA reads TGCGCCAGCAGCTTGGAGGGGGCGCAAGGTCAGCCCCAGCATTTT.

CDR3 sequence: CASSHQPYGYTF. In DNA form, the CDR3 reads TGTGCCAGCAGCCACCAGCCCTATGGCTACACCTTC. This chain joins TRBV7-9 and TRBJ1-2, with D uncertain. This CDR3 region has 12 residues. Trimming removed 5 bases at V and 4 bases at J, with 8 bases between. From germline, CDR1 is SEHNR and CDR2 FQNEAQ (reference sequence).

This chain uses TRBV9 with TRBJ2-7, with TRBD2 matching over 8 bases. CDR1 is SGDLS and CDR2 is YYNGEE in the germline V gene. The CDR3 runs 14 residues. With V trimmed by 4 bases and J by 6 bases, 9 bases remained unmatched. The CDR3 sequence: CASSSPSSGLEQYF. The CDR3 bases are TGTGCCAGCAGCTCCCCCTCTAGCGGGCTCGAGCAGTACTTC.

The rearrangement links TRBV9 to TRBJ2-3; 9 bases line up with TRBD2. This CDR3 is built from 16 residues. CDR1 is SGDLS, CDR2 YYNGEE, per germline. Trimming removed 0 bases from V and 0 bases from J; junction bases left unmatched: 2. In DNA form, the CDR3 reads TGTGCCAGCAGCGTAGAGCTAGCGGGGAGCACAGATACGCAGTATTTT. Encoded protein: CASSVELAGSTDTQYF.

CDR3 sequence (DNA): TGTGCCAGCTCAGGTGGGAGTAGCGGGTCGGAGCAGTACTTC. This translates into CASSGGSSGSEQYF. The rearrangement joins TRBV9 to TRBJ2-7; 7 bases map to TRBD2. CDR3 length equals 14 residues. CDR1 is SGDLS, CDR2 YYNGEE, per germline. Losses at the gene ends were 7 bases for V and 7 bases for J; bases not matched to a gene: 14.

This sequence joins TRBV5-4 and TRBJ1-2, with TRBD1 matching over 7 bases. V lost 4 bases and J lost 11; bases outside the gene matches: 14. This CDR3 region has 14 residues. Germline V CDR1 and CDR2: SGHNT, YYREEE (reference sequence). The CDR3 here is CASSDRQGLWWYTF. CDR3 bases: TGTGCCAGCAGCGACAGACAGGGTTTATGGTGGTACACCTTC.

The V and J genes are TRBV28 and TRBJ2-7; no definite D call. Germline CDR1 is MDHEN and CDR2 is SYDVKM. The CDR3 runs to 12 residues. Between the trimmed V and J ends, which lost 4 bases and 6 bases, there was a span of 10 bases. CDR3 bases: TGTGCCAGCAGTTCCCTTGTGGCCGAGCAGTACTTC. Translating gives CASSSLVAEQYF.

The chain uses TRBV11-2 and TRBJ1-4; D is unclear. CDR3 length: 13 residues. V was trimmed by 3 bases and J by 10 bases, leaving 12 bases between them. Germline V CDR1 and CDR2: SGHAT, FQNNGV. The CDR3: CASSFERAGKLFF. The CDR3 region has the DNA TGTGCCAGCAGCTTCGAGCGGGCCGGAAAACTGTTTTTT. Together with reference TRBV11-2 and TRBJ1-4, the CDR3 gives the full variable domain: EAGVAQSPRYKIIEKRQSVAFWCNPISGHATLYWYQQILGQGPKLLIQFQNNGVVDDSQLPKDRFSAERLKGVDSTLKIQPAKLEDSAVYLCASSFERAGKLFFGSGTQLSVL.

V usage is TRBV9 and J usage is TRBJ2-2, with D perhaps TRBD1 (6 bases). Trimming took 0 bases from V and 5 from J, leaving 8 bases between them. Germline V gene data show CDR1 as SGDLS and CDR2 as YYNGEE. The CDR3 spans 14 residues. As DNA, the CDR3 is TGTGCCAGCAGCGTAGGAGGGGGAACCGGGGAGCTGTTTTTT. Translated: CASSVGGGTGELFF.

The DNA for the CDR3 is TGTGCCAGCAGCCGAAGCCCCCCGGGACAGGGGTCCTACAATGAGCAGTTCTTC. Its translation is CASSRSPPGQGSYNEQFF. This chain links TRBV4-2 with TRBJ2-1, with 10 bases fitting TRBD1. V trimming: 4 bases; J trimming: 1 base; junction bases outside the gene matches: 10. Germline V gives CDR1 LGHNA, CDR2 YNFKEQ. The CDR3 runs 18 residues.